This T cell receptor (beta chain) was captured in a study of graft-versus-host responses after intestinal transplantation. The CDR3 contains 17 residues. Germline CDR1 reads LNHDA; CDR2 reads SQIVND (reference sequence). V was clipped by 1 base and J by 5 bases; unmatched bases: 13. Regarding this clone: What it binds is unknown.

Clones were sequenced by immunoSEQ multiplex PCR, and TCRdb holds only the in-frame ones, with some missing. The repertoire holds around 110,000 clones, just over 90% seen once, with 0.2% to 0.25% in the top ten. The rearrangement links TRBV19 to TRBJ2-5; 7 bases align to TRBD2. The receptor comes from a human donor who was the organ donor for an intestinal transplant. Sequencing was performed on unstimulated CD4+ T cells sorted from spleen or lymph node cells, taken before transplant. CDR3 in DNA: TGTGCCAGTAGTATAGCCGGGGGGAGGGGAGCCAGGGAGACCCAGTACTTC. Amino acid sequence: CASSIAGGRGARETQYF.